A single sample is the source of the 4 T cell receptor beta chains below, sequenced in a study of blood T cell repertoires in COVID-19. Generated by immunoSEQ multiplex PCR, the TCRdb table keeps only in-frame clones and is missing some. The sample consists of some 200,000 clones, about 82% of them appearing once. Sequenced sample: peripheral blood. The source of these receptors is a man aged 60 to 69 with COVID-19, enrolled during active disease.

The V call is TRBV4-3, the J call TRBJ2-5; the match to TRBD1 covers 8 bases. Germline CDR1 reads LGHNA; CDR2 reads YSLEER. The CDR3 consists of 15 residues. The J segment lost 5 bases and the V segment lost 0 bases, leaving 5 bases of the junction unmatched. The CDR3 DNA reads as TGCGCCAGCAGCCAAGATGTTGGACAGGGTGAGACCCAGTACTTC. Amino acid sequence: CASSQDVGQGETQYF.

This chain links TRBV3-1 (or the pseudogene TRBV3-2) with TRBJ1-4, with 9 bases aligning to TRBD1. This CDR3 is built from 15 residues. Unmatched junction bases numbered 6, after V lost 5 bases and J lost 5 bases. CDR1 is LGHDT, CDR2 YNNKEL, per germline (reference sequence). The DNA of the CDR3 is TGTGCCAGCAGCAAACAGGGGGCCCTAAATGAAAAACTGTTTTTT. It yields the protein CASSKQGALNEKLFF.

A single count supports this clone. The chain joins TRBV7-2 to TRBJ1-1; D might be TRBD1 (6 bases). Germline V CDR1 and CDR2: SGHTA, FQGNSA. Trimming cost V 5 bases and J 5 bases, with 18 bases left between them. This CDR3 contains 15 residues. The CDR3 DNA follows: TGTGCCAGCAGCGCCCCGGTGGGGGCCATGACTGAAGCTTTCTTT. Amino acids: CASSAPVGAMTEAFF.

The V call is TRBV5-1, the J call TRBJ1-4; D perhaps matches TRBD1 (5 bases). Looked up from germline, CDR1 is SGHRS and CDR2 is YFSETQ. The CDR3 length is 14 residues. V dropped 0 bases and J dropped 10 bases, with 13 bases sitting between them. In nucleotides, the CDR3 is TGCGCCAGCAGCTTGGGGCAGGGTGAAGTAAAACTGTTTTTT. This codes for CASSLGQGEVKLFF. The complete variable domain, with remaining parts taken from reference TRBV5-1 and TRBJ1-4, reads KAGVTQTPRYLIKTRGQQVTLSCSPISGHRSVSWYQQTPGQGLQFLFEYFSETQRNKGNFPGRFSGRQFSNSRSEMNVSTLELGDSALYLCASSLGQGEVKLFFGSGTQLSVL.